The clone carrying this TCR beta chain has more than one count but fewer than ten. No antigen is known for it. The junction differs from germline at one of its ends, possibly a read error. Samples had at least 6.5 million PBMCs isolated from them. These data are taken from a study of blood T cells in healthy people across ages. This CDR3 is 14 amino acids long. CDR1 is SGHRS, CDR2 YFSETQ, per germline. Whole-study findings and limits: Leaving the PBMCs unsorted stopped any conclusive comparison of naive versus antigen-experienced cells.

Through a sample-barcoded 5' primer and a J-beta primer mix, a second PCR was run for about 6 to 12 cycles. Each cDNA molecule was tagged by a template-switch adaptor with 12 random nucleotides. TCRdb re-called the 5' RACE reads through MiXCR, storing one row per CDR3 protein. The sample consists of about 1.7 million distinct CDR3 sequences, 25% to 30% of them appearing once. The V call is TRBV5-1, the J call TRBJ1-2, with D uncertain. The sequencing input was blood. The receptor was derived from a woman in her twenties or thirties in good health. In DNA form, the CDR3 reads TGCTCCAGCAGCCTGCGTACAGCCGATTATGGCTACACCTTC. Translating it yields CSSSLRTADYGYTF.